Shown below are 21 T cell receptor beta chains from a single sample sequenced in a study of blood T cells in healthy people across ages (dated by TCRdb to the mid-2010s). The method behind the library was 5' RACE. The reads were generated on an Illumina HiSeq 2500. The second PCR ran for roughly 6 to 11 cycles and used a J-beta primer mix along with a sample-barcoded 5' primer. TCRdb cleaned the public reads at Q25 with fastp, built clones with MiXCR and kept in-frame beta chains. Every distinct CDR3 protein forms one entry, paired with its most common genes and DNA. This sample comprises 600,000 to 900,000 distinct CDR3 sequences, 20% to 30% of them detected only once. The ten largest make up over 2.5% of the sample. These same data were also listed under a study on T cells of mothers and their children.

The sequenced material came from blood. These receptors all come from a boy aged 5-17 years in good health.

The genes are TRBV6-1 and TRBJ2-4; maybe TRBD1 (5 bases). V lost 2 bases and J lost 0, with 23 bases in between. Germline CDR1 is MNHNS and CDR2 is SASEGT. The CDR3 is 20 residues long. CDR3 nucleotide sequence: TGTGCCAGCAGTGAACTGGTGAAAGGGGTCGCCTTACTAGCCAAAAACATTCAGTACTTC. Protein sequence: CASSELVKGVALLAKNIQYF.

This clonotype was observed once. Compared with germline, one end of the junction differs, possibly owing to a read error. The J gene is TRBJ1-2, the V gene TRBV29-1; unclear D gene. CDR3 size: 12 residues. The germline V gene encodes CDR1 SQVTM and CDR2 ANQGSEA. CDR3 bases: TGCGGCGTCCTTCTCGAGGGCTATGGCTACACCTTC. This encodes CGVLLEGYGYTF.

The chain uses TRBV12-3 or TRBV12-4 and TRBJ1-1, with D uncertain. The CDR3 has 15 residues. V gave up 5 bases and J gave up 0 bases, with 13 bases separating them. The CDR3 here is CASSRRGFMNTEAFF. CDR3 DNA: TGTGCCAGCAGTCGCCGGGGTTTCATGAACACTGAAGCTTTCTTT.

The chain links TRBV19 to TRBJ1-5; possible D gene TRBD1, 6 bases. V was clipped by 3 bases and J by 2 bases, with 17 bases between them. Germline V lookup: CDR1 LNHDA, CDR2 SQIVND (reference sequence). The length of the CDR3 is 17 residues. The CDR3 is CASSIGQGLRGNQPQHF. CDR3 coding DNA: TGTGCCAGTAGTATTGGGCAGGGGCTTAGAGGCAATCAGCCCCAGCATTTT.

This clonotype was counted only a few times. The chain links TRBV5-1 to TRBJ2-1; 8 bases fit TRBD2. This CDR3 contains 15 residues. Per germline, CDR1 SGHRS and CDR2 YFSETQ. V was pared by 9 bases and J by 1 base, with 9 bases of the junction left unmatched. This CDR3 reads CATPRGGGSYNEQFF. Here the CDR3 DNA reads TGCGCCACCCCCCGGGGCGGGGGGTCCTACAATGAGCAGTTCTTC.

DNA of the CDR3: TGCAGCGTTGAATCCGGCTCGAACACCGGGGAGCTGTTTTTT. Protein sequence: CSVESGSNTGELFF. The chain is built from TRBV29-1 and TRBJ2-2; D is unclear. V was shortened by 2 bases and J by 0 bases, with 7 bases between the two germline ends. Germline V lookup: CDR1 SQVTM, CDR2 ANQGSEA. The CDR3 spans 14 residues.

This clonotype has at least ten counts. This chain links TRBV5-1 with TRBJ2-7; 7 positions match TRBD1. Germline-derived CDR1 and CDR2 are SGHRS and YFSETQ. Losses at the gene ends were 0 bases for V and 3 bases for J; bases not matched to a gene: 3. There are 14 residues in the CDR3. The CDR3 loop reads CASSLDGTDYEQYF. The CDR3 DNA is TGCGCCAGCAGCTTGGATGGGACAGACTACGAGCAGTACTTC.

The sample holds a few counts of this clonotype. At one end, the junction sequence differs from germline, possibly due to a read error. This chain connects TRBV10-1 to TRBJ1-2, with 10 bases identical to TRBD1. CDR1 and CDR2 from the germline V gene are WNHNN and SYGVQD (reference sequence). The CDR3 loop spans 13 amino acids. The CDR3: CASSGDRGYGYAF. CDR3 nucleotides: TGCGCCAGCAGTGGGGACAGGGGTTATGGCTACGCCTTC.

This rearrangement joins TRBV20-1 to TRBJ2-1; 13 bases line up with TRBD2. The J call is uncertain, as TRBJ2-5 better fits the DNA end. The CDR3 is 13 residues long. Germline V gene lookup returns CDR1 DFQATT and CDR2 SNEGSKA (reference sequence). CDR3 in amino acids: CSARGTSGTAQYF. CDR3 nucleotides: TGCAGTGCTAGGGGGACTAGCGGGACGGCCCAGTACTTC.

Only a few counts were recorded for this clonotype. The genes are TRBV28 and TRBJ2-7; 9 bases fit TRBD1. Trimming at V came to 6 bases and at J to 3 bases, leaving 6 bases not matched to a gene. CDR3 size: 14 residues. Per the germline V gene, CDR1 is MDHEN and CDR2 is SYDVKM. The CDR3: CASSEGTGLYEQYF. CDR3 in DNA: TGTGCCAGCAGCGAGGGGACAGGGCTCTACGAGCAGTACTTC.

This clonotype occurred a few times. The genes are TRBV5-6 and TRBJ1-2; D gene uncertain. The CDR3 loop spans 13 amino acids. CDR1 and CDR2 (germline): SGHDT, YYEEEE. V lost 0 bases and J 6 bases, leaving 9 bases between the germline ends. The CDR3 DNA reads as TGTGCCAGCAGCTTGGGACTGCTAGATGGCTACACCTTC. It yields the protein CASSLGLLDGYTF.

This clonotype was seen only a few times. The chain couples TRBV10-1 to TRBJ1-2, with no clear D. CDR3 length equals 17 residues. CDR1 is WNHNN and CDR2 is SYGVQD in the germline V gene (reference sequence). Between the trimmed V and J ends, which lost 0 bases and 4 bases, there was a span of 18 bases. CDR3 amino acids: CASSESGRRAVPYGYTF. The CDR3 DNA is TGCGCCAGCAGTGAGTCGGGTCGCCGGGCCGTACCCTATGGCTACACCTTC.

This chain uses TRBV6-5 with TRBJ2-6, with D possibly TRBD1 on 6 matching bases. The germline V gene encodes CDR1 MNHEY and CDR2 SVGAGI. This CDR3 contains 19 residues. Trimming shortened V by 0 bases and J by 4 bases, and 19 bases separated the two germline ends. CDR3 bases: TGTGCCAGCAGTTACTCCCAGGGGCTCCGCTCTCTGGGGGCCAACGTCCTGACTTTC. Translation gives CASSYSQGLRSLGANVLTF.

This clonotype was seen a handful of times. The genes are TRBV7-9 and TRBJ2-1, with D hard to call. Germline V lookup: CDR1 SEHNR, CDR2 FQNEAQ (reference sequence). Trimming removed 4 bases at V and 7 bases at J, with 11 bases between. The CDR3 consists of 13 residues. The CDR3 region is CASSSETRNEQFF. The DNA of the CDR3 is TGTGCCAGCAGCTCCGAAACCCGTAATGAGCAGTTCTTC.

In this sample, this clonotype turned up a few times. The chain employs TRBV6-2 or TRBV6-3 and TRBJ2-2; 8 bases line up with TRBD1. The germline V gene has CDR1 MNHEY and CDR2 SVGEGT. CDR3 size: 14 residues. The J segment lost 6 bases and the V segment lost 8 bases, leaving 8 bases of the junction unmatched. CDR3 nucleotide sequence: TGTGCCAGCTTCAGGGGGCGGTCATCCGGGGAGCTGTTTTTT. This gives the protein CASFRGRSSGELFF.

This clonotype was found a few times. The rearrangement links TRBV2 to TRBJ2-1, with 8 bases lining up with TRBD2. V trimming: 8 bases; J trimming: 10 bases; junction bases outside the gene matches: 19. There are 16 residues in the CDR3. Germline lookup yields CDR1 SNHLY and CDR2 FYNNEI. As DNA, the CDR3 is TGTGCCAGCTCCTCCCCGAGCGGGACTAGGCGGGAGGAGCAGTTCTTC. Its translation is CASSSPSGTRREEQFF.

The chain carries TRBV7-2 and TRBJ2-5, with unresolved D. The CDR3 is made up of 15 amino acids. CDR1 SGHTA and CDR2 FQGNSA come from the germline V gene. V shed 5 bases and J shed 5 bases, with 18 bases lying between them. CDR3 DNA sequence: TGTGCCAGCAGCGGTCAGACGCAGGCGGCGGAGACCCAGTACTTC. Amino acids: CASSGQTQAAETQYF.

The CDR3 DNA is TGTGCCATCAGTGAGTCGATCCCGGGATTTTACTATGGCTACACCTTC. Translating gives CAISESIPGFYYGYTF. J is TRBJ1-2 and V is TRBV10-3; no clear D gene. V lost 0 bases and J lost 3, with 14 bases in between. The V gene's germline CDR1 is ENHRY and CDR2 SYGVKD. The CDR3 spans 16 residues.

V is TRBV12-3 or TRBV12-4 and J is TRBJ1-2; D possibly corresponds to TRBD1 (6 bases). Trimming removed 6 bases from V and 1 base from J, with 18 bases in between. CDR3 size: 16 residues. The CDR3 here is CASSPPDSGNNYGYTF. In nucleotides, the CDR3 is TGTGCCAGCAGCCCCCCGGACAGCGGAAATAACTATGGCTACACCTTC.

This chain uses TRBV7-9 with TRBJ1-2; D gene ambiguous. Per the germline V gene, CDR1 is SEHNR and CDR2 is FQNEAQ (reference sequence). Between the trimmed V and J ends, which lost 6 bases and 4 bases, there was a span of 15 bases. The length of the CDR3 is 14 residues. CDR3 amino acids: CASRPPGLIYGYTF. The DNA of the CDR3 is TGTGCCAGCAGACCTCCTGGACTTATCTATGGCTACACCTTC.

This clonotype has a count of ten or more. The V and J genes are TRBV7-9 and TRBJ2-1, with 8 bases lining up with TRBD1. Per the germline V gene, CDR1 is SEHNR and CDR2 is FQNEAQ (reference sequence). V lost 5 bases, J lost 0 bases, and 9 bases stayed unmatched. The CDR3 has 17 residues. DNA for the CDR3: TGTGCCAGCAGCACGACAGGGGTTCTCAACTCCTACAATGAGCAGTTCTTC. Translation: CASSTTGVLNSYNEQFF.